This passage covers 21 T cell receptor beta chains from one sample sequenced in a study of blood T cell repertoires in COVID-19. Repertoires were generated with immunoSEQ multiplex PCR, while TCRdb's copy carries only in-frame clones and drops some. The data show around 250,000 clones, with about 82% seen just once and 9% to 15% held by the top ten. The sequenced sample consisted of peripheral blood. These receptors all stem from an elderly man with acute or convalescent COVID-19.

V is TRBV6-1 and J is TRBJ2-1; 8 nucleotides agree with TRBD2. Germline-derived CDR1 and CDR2 are MNHNS and SASEGT. The CDR3 has 14 amino acids. The J segment lost 6 bases and the V segment lost 1 base, leaving 2 bases of the junction unmatched. This chain's CDR3 is CASSEVGGVNEQFF. The CDR3 DNA reads TGTGCCAGCAGTGAAGTCGGGGGGGTCAATGAGCAGTTCTTC.

The chain is built from TRBV2 and TRBJ2-6, with TRBD1 identical over 7 bases. In germline, CDR1 is SNHLY, CDR2 FYNNEI. The CDR3 has 17 amino acids. J lost 4 bases, V lost 6 bases, and 12 bases had no gene match. The CDR3 region is CASRGDSLRSGANVLTF. In DNA, the CDR3 is TGTGCCAGCAGGGGGGACAGTTTGCGCTCAGGGGCCAACGTCCTGACTTTC.

CDR3 loop: CASSRTRATGALVNEQFF. In DNA, the CDR3 is TGTGCCAGCAGTCGAACCCGGGCGACAGGGGCTCTGGTAAATGAGCAGTTCTTC. This chain connects TRBV27 to TRBJ2-1; 8 positions match TRBD1. Germline V gene data show CDR1 as MNHEY and CDR2 as SMNVEV (reference sequence). Trimming took 5 bases from V and 7 from J; bases not matched to a gene: 19. This CDR3 has 18 residues.

The chain carries TRBV6-4 and TRBJ2-1; D remains unclear. The germline V and J ends were trimmed by 0 bases and 7 bases, with 4 bases remaining between them. This CDR3 region has 12 residues. Germline V gene data show CDR1 as MRHNA and CDR2 as SNTAGT. The DNA for the CDR3 is TGTGCCAGCAGTGACTCCGGTAATGAGCAGTTCTTC. Residues: CASSDSGNEQFF.

The chain couples TRBV3-1 (or the pseudogene TRBV3-2) to TRBJ1-4; 7 bases line up with TRBD1. Germline loops: CDR1 LGHDT, CDR2 YNNKEL (reference sequence). The V segment lost 6 bases and the J segment 5 bases; nucleotides outside the gene matches: 6. This CDR3 comprises 14 residues. CDR3 region: CASRPGQNNEKLFF. As DNA, the CDR3 is TGTGCCAGCAGACCGGGACAGAACAATGAAAAACTGTTTTTT.

The chain has TRBV6-5 and TRBJ2-5; D remains unclear. Germline V gene lookup returns CDR1 MNHEY and CDR2 SVGAGI. The CDR3 length is 15 residues. Trimming took 11 bases from V and 2 from J, leaving 21 bases between them. The CDR3 DNA sequence: TGTGCCCTCTCTTCAAGTCCCGCGGTACAAGAGACCCAGTACTTC. As protein: CALSSSPAVQETQYF.

V usage is TRBV7-2 and J usage is TRBJ2-5; 7 nucleotides match TRBD1. The CDR3 has 14 residues. Germline V gene sequence: CDR1 SGHTA, CDR2 FQGNSA. J lost 4 bases, V lost 2 bases, and 4 bases had no gene match. In nucleotides, the CDR3 is TGTGCCAGCAGCTTATGGGACAGAGGAGAGACCCAGTACTTC. Protein product: CASSLWDRGETQYF.

The rearrangement uses TRBV29-1 and TRBJ2-5; the match to TRBD2 covers 7 bases. The CDR3 has 14 residues. The V segment lost 6 bases and the J segment 11 bases; nucleotides outside the gene matches: 18. Germline CDR1 is SQVTM and CDR2 is ANQGSEA. CDR3 DNA sequence: TGCAGCGTCCTGGCTGGGGGGGAGGGAGAGGTTCAGTACTTC. Translating it yields CSVLAGGEGEVQYF.

The V gene is TRBV4-2, the J gene TRBJ1-2, with D possibly being TRBD1 (5 bases). This CDR3 region has 15 residues. CDR1 is LGHNA and CDR2 is YNFKEQ in the germline V gene. Trimming pared 3 bases from V and 6 bases from J, leaving 17 bases between. The CDR3 sequence is CASSHLRAGNDGYTF. The CDR3 DNA follows: TGTGCCAGCAGCCACCTCCGGGCAGGGAACGATGGCTACACCTTC.

The V call is TRBV3-1 (or the pseudogene TRBV3-2), the J call TRBJ2-7; D is perhaps TRBD2 (7 bases). CDR1 LGHDT and CDR2 YNNKEL come from the germline V gene (reference sequence). This CDR3 has 15 residues. V was clipped by 4 bases and J by 8 bases, with 21 bases between them. The CDR3 sequence is CASSRRQAGAGQQYF. The CDR3 region has the DNA TGTGCCAGCAGCCGGAGGCAGGCGGGGGCCGGGCAGCAGTACTTC.

The V gene is TRBV5-1, the J gene TRBJ1-2, with 7 bases that match TRBD1. The CDR3 consists of 14 residues. CDR1 SGHRS and CDR2 YFSETQ come from the germline V gene. The junction had 10 bases not matched to a gene; V was cut back by 4 bases and J by 7 bases. The CDR3 protein is CASSLLGTEVGYTF. As DNA, the CDR3 is TGCGCCAGCAGCCTCTTGGGGACAGAGGTTGGCTACACCTTC. Variable domain in full (rest from reference TRBV5-1 and TRBJ1-2): KAGVTQTPRYLIKTRGQQVTLSCSPISGHRSVSWYQQTPGQGLQFLFEYFSETQRNKGNFPGRFSGRQFSNSRSEMNVSTLELGDSALYLCASSLLGTEVGYTFGSGTRLTVV.

V gene TRBV19 combines with J gene TRBJ2-3; 11 positions match TRBD2. The CDR3 runs to 15 residues. From germline, CDR1 is LNHDA and CDR2 SQIVND (reference sequence). J lost 4 bases, V lost 6 bases, and 6 bases had no gene match. CDR3 protein: CASRTSGGAADTQYF. CDR3 bases: TGTGCCAGTAGAACTAGCGGGGGCGCGGCAGATACGCAGTATTTT.

The chain joins TRBV29-1 to TRBJ2-5, with TRBD1 identical over 11 bases. Germline V gene lookup returns CDR1 SQVTM and CDR2 ANQGSEA. The CDR3 runs 13 residues. The junction had 0 bases not matched to a gene; V was cut back by 1 base and J by 5 bases. The CDR3 coding sequence is TGCAGCGTTGAAGGGACAGGGGGCGAGACCCAGTACTTC. Its translation is CSVEGTGGETQYF.

Details on this clone: Because the CDR3's place on the DNA is in doubt, the DNA is left out and the CDR3 is given as listed by TCRdb. The chain carries TRBV10-3 and TRBJ2-1; whether TRBD2, the table's D call, matches the DNA was not checked. A total of 12 residues make up the CDR3, ends included. CDR1 and CDR2 (germline): ENHRY, SYGVKD. CDR3 sequence reads: CAISVGEGSWFF.

This clone is a singleton in its sample. The CDR3 bases are TGTGCCAGCAGCCAAGAAATGCGGGGTGAGCAGTTCTTC. This codes for CASSQEMRGEQFF. The chain carries TRBV14 and TRBJ2-1, with TRBD2 as a possible D gene (6 bases). Germline CDR1 is SGHDN and CDR2 is FVKESK. The CDR3 is 13 residues long. The V gene lost 0 bases and the J gene lost 9 bases, with 9 bases spanning the gap.

The V call is TRBV6-5, the J call TRBJ1-5, with 10 positions matching TRBD1. Germline V gives CDR1 MNHEY, CDR2 SVGAGI. This CDR3 is built from 16 residues. The J segment lost 2 bases and the V segment lost 4 bases, leaving 5 bases of the junction unmatched. The CDR3 protein is CASSSETGGGNQPQHF. In DNA, the CDR3 is TGTGCCAGCAGTTCCGAGACAGGGGGCGGCAATCAGCCCCAGCATTTT.

The chain has TRBV28 and TRBJ1-3, with D perhaps matching TRBD1 (5 bases). The germline CDR1 and CDR2 sequences are MDHEN and SYDVKM. V lost 7 bases to trimming and J lost 2 bases, with 15 bases between them. CDR3 length equals 15 residues. CDR3 sequence reads: CASNKAGQTGNTIYF. DNA of the CDR3: TGTGCCAGCAACAAGGCAGGGCAAACTGGAAACACCATATATTTT.

This rearrangement joins TRBV6-5 to TRBJ1-1; 9 nucleotides match TRBD1. The CDR3 is 14 amino acids. V shed 6 bases and J 1 base; nucleotides not matched to a gene: 3. Looked up from germline, CDR1 is MNHEY and CDR2 is SVGAGI. Here the CDR3 reads CASRDRGWNTEAFF. The CDR3 DNA reads as TGTGCCAGCAGGGACAGGGGTTGGAACACTGAAGCTTTCTTT.

The V and J genes are TRBV27 and TRBJ2-2, with D perhaps TRBD1 (6 bases). The CDR3 contains 15 residues. V was clipped by 6 bases and J by 6 bases, with 17 bases between them. The germline V gene has CDR1 MNHEY and CDR2 SMNVEV (reference sequence). The CDR3 protein is CASSSGQRWAGELFF. For the CDR3, the DNA is TGTGCCAGCAGCTCGGGACAAAGGTGGGCCGGGGAGCTGTTTTTT.

The chain couples TRBV19 to TRBJ1-5; D possibly corresponds to TRBD1 (6 bases). The V gene lost 3 bases and the J gene lost 7 bases, with 22 bases spanning the gap. Germline values: CDR1 LNHDA, CDR2 SQIVND (reference sequence). The CDR3 consists of 17 residues. As DNA, the CDR3 is TGTGCCAGTAGTATGGGATGGGACAACGTCCACCTGCAGCCCCAGCATTTT. Encoded protein: CASSMGWDNVHLQPQHF.

The V call is TRBV5-6, the J call TRBJ1-2, with TRBD1 matching over 10 bases. Germline V gene lookup returns CDR1 SGHDT and CDR2 YYEEEE. This CDR3 has 15 residues. J lost 4 bases, V lost 2 bases, and 5 bases had no gene match. CDR3 loop: CASSFPTGGGYGYTF. CDR3 coding DNA: TGTGCCAGCAGCTTTCCGACAGGGGGCGGCTATGGCTACACCTTC.